This TCR beta chain was sequenced in a study of T cell responses to AZD1222 COVID-19 vaccine. TCRdb's table, derived via immunoSEQ multiplex PCR, lists solely in-frame clones and lacks some. The sample holds some 24,000 clones, about 86% seen once. The CDR3 is 14 residues long. Trimming left V 0 bases short and J 1 base short, with 6 bases between. The germline CDR1 and CDR2 sequences are MNHEY and SVGAGI. The starting material was peripheral blood, obtained 28 days after the second AZD1222 dose. This sequence was found in an adult who received the AZD1222 COVID-19 vaccine. The chain links TRBV6-5 to TRBJ1-1; the D is unclear. CDR3: CASSYSRSNTEAFF. CDR3 nucleotides: TGTGCCAGCAGTTACTCACGGTCGAACACTGAAGCTTTCTTT.